This TCR beta chain was captured by sequencing in a study of blood T cell repertoires in COVID-19. Study context: Whether acute or convalescent, the COVID-19 samples came from the United States, Italy and Spain.

In its sample, this clone was seen once. CDR1 and CDR2 from the germline V gene are SEHNR and FQNEAQ (reference sequence). Germline trimming cut 4 bases from V and 6 bases from J; bases unmatched to any gene: 2. This CDR3 spans 15 amino acids. Everyone who took part was roughly 18 to 100 years old, and they came from 24 US areas. Participants were placed into cohorts based on the clinical history they reported. Per the original methods: Researchers report that nucleated cell counts were estimated from reference gene primer amplification. Libraries were prepared by immunoSEQ multiplex PCR; TCRdb keeps only in-frame clonotypes and omits some of them. V and J calls and clone size are those listed in that table; D and trimming were worked out from the DNA. The sample carries 250,000 or so clones, approximately 90% recorded once.

This chain connects TRBV7-9 to TRBJ2-2; TRBD2 agrees at 13 bases. Sequences were obtained from PBMCs or T cells enriched from blood (not recorded which). The source of this sequence is a woman between 40 and 50 years old with acute COVID-19. In DNA form, the CDR3 reads TGTGCCAGCAGCTACGGACTAGCGGGAGCCGGGGAGCTGTTTTTT. This gives the protein CASSYGLAGAGELFF. The variable domain in full, with the rest retrieved from reference TRBV7-9 and TRBJ2-2, is DTGVSQNPRHKITKRGQNVTFRCDPISEHNRLYWYRQTLGQGPEFLTYFQNEAQLEKSRLLSDRFSAERPKGSFSTLEIQRTEQGDSAMYLCASSYGLAGAGELFFGEGSRLTVL.